Below are 21 T cell receptor beta chains sequenced from a single sample in a study of T cell repertoires in cytomegalovirus infection. One entry per CDR3 protein, called by TCRdb with MiXCR from the reads. The sample comprises some 600,000 distinct CDR3 sequences, 20% to 30% of which are singletons, and under 8.5% rests with the top ten. Sequencing used CD8+ T cells from PBMCs. These receptors were obtained from a human donor in good health (CMV status not recorded). Some clones in this sample may be carry-over from other donors' samples.

In its sample, this clonotype was seen once. The gene calls are TRBV12-3 or TRBV12-4 and TRBJ2-7; no clear D gene. This CDR3 contains 15 residues. The V and J ends lost 6 bases and 0 bases respectively, with 15 bases between them. The CDR3 spells CASSPKVGYSYEQYF. In nucleotides, the CDR3 is TGTGCCAGCAGCCCTAAGGTCGGCTACTCCTACGAGCAGTACTTC.

With respect to this clonotype: One end of the junction fails to match germline, which may point to a read error. The genes are TRBV18 and TRBJ2-3; possible D gene TRBD2, 5 bases. The CDR3 is made up of 17 amino acids. The germline V gene encodes CDR1 KGHSH and CDR2 LQKENI. The CDR3 bases are TGTGCCAACTCACCCCTAGGTGCGGGCTATAGCACAGATACGCAGTATTTT. Amino acid sequence: CANSPLGAGYSTDTQYF.

This sequence joins TRBV28 and TRBJ1-2; 8 nucleotides line up with TRBD1. Germline V lookup: CDR1 MDHEN, CDR2 SYDVKM. V lost 3 bases to trimming and J lost 3 bases; unmatched junction nucleotides: 6. The CDR3 has 15 residues. The chain's CDR3 is CASSLDQGADYGYTF. Written as DNA, the CDR3 is TGTGCCAGCAGTTTGGATCAGGGGGCAGACTATGGCTACACCTTC.

This clonotype was counted at least ten times. The chain joins TRBV28 to TRBJ2-3; no firm D call. V lost 6 bases and J lost 2, with 6 bases in between. The V gene's germline CDR1 is MDHEN and CDR2 SYDVKM. The CDR3 has 12 residues. For the CDR3, the DNA is TGTGCCAGCAGGGTTGACACAGATACGCAGTATTTT. Residues: CASRVDTDTQYF.

The V call is TRBV7-9, the J call TRBJ1-5, with D possibly being TRBD1 (5 bases). The CDR3 is made up of 15 amino acids. Per germline, CDR1 SEHNR and CDR2 FQNEAQ (reference sequence). The ends were cut back, 0 bases at V and 5 bases at J, with 11 bases in the middle. In DNA, the CDR3 is TGTGCCAGCAGCTTAGCTGTAACAGGTGATCAGCCCCAGCATTTT. It encodes CASSLAVTGDQPQHF.

This clonotype was seen just once. As DNA, the CDR3 is TGTGCCAGCATCCCGCCAGGGGGAGGAAAACTGTTTTTT. It specifies CASIPPGGGKLFF. This chain links TRBV7-9 with TRBJ1-4; 7 bases align to TRBD1. Germline V lookup: CDR1 SEHNR, CDR2 FQNEAQ (reference sequence). Unmatched junction bases numbered 9, after V lost 7 bases and J lost 10 bases. The CDR3 extends over 13 amino acids.

There are many counts of this clonotype. This rearrangement joins TRBV7-6 to TRBJ2-1, with a tentative D call TRBD2 (5 bases). The CDR3 extends over 16 amino acids. In germline, CDR1 is SGHVS, CDR2 FNYEAQ. Trimming shortened V by 5 bases and J by 0 bases, and 14 bases separated the two germline ends. The CDR3 DNA sequence: TGTGCCAGCAGCCCCAGGATGGGAGCCTCCTACAATGAGCAGTTCTTC. Its translation is CASSPRMGASYNEQFF.

V and J are TRBV3-1 and TRBJ2-1; a weak D match, TRBD2 (5 bases). CDR3 length: 14 residues. V was clipped by 4 bases and J by 8 bases, with 15 bases between them. The germline V gene has CDR1 LGHDT and CDR2 YNNKEL (reference sequence). The CDR3 region is CASSPLRYGDEQFF. The CDR3 DNA sequence: TGTGCCAGCAGCCCCTTGCGTTACGGGGATGAGCAGTTCTTC.

This chain uses TRBV23-1 with TRBJ2-2, with 9 bases fitting TRBD1. Being an ORF, TRBV23-1 has a function that is uncertain. CDR3 length: 16 amino acids. The junction had 1 base not matched to a gene; V was cut back by 1 base and J by 1 base. CDR3: CASSQWGQGNTGELFF. CDR3 in DNA: TGCGCCAGCAGTCAATGGGGACAGGGGAACACCGGGGAGCTGTTTTTT.

The V call is TRBV7-9, the J call TRBJ1-4, with 9 bases fitting TRBD1. V shed 3 bases and J 6 bases; nucleotides not matched to a gene: 5. The CDR3 contains 15 residues. In germline, CDR1 is SEHNR, CDR2 FQNEAQ (reference sequence). The CDR3 sequence is CASSFGQGRDEKLFF. CDR3 DNA: TGTGCCAGCAGCTTCGGACAGGGGAGGGATGAAAAACTGTTTTTT.

This clonotype was seen repeatedly, ten times or more. The V gene is TRBV7-3, the J gene TRBJ2-1; TRBD2 is a possible D gene (7 bases). V lost 2 bases, J lost 2 bases, and 19 bases lay in between. Per the germline V gene, CDR1 is SGHTA and CDR2 is FQGTGA. The CDR3 loop spans 18 amino acids. The CDR3 nucleotides are TGTGCCAGCAGCTTACCTAGAGAGGGGGGGAGAACCTACAATGAGCAGTTCTTC. It specifies CASSLPREGGRTYNEQFF.

This clonotype was observed a few times. This may be a read error, as it is one base from a much larger clone. The chain employs TRBV7-6 and TRBJ2-1; tentatively, D is TRBD2 (7 bases). Per the germline V gene, CDR1 is SGHVS and CDR2 is FNYEAQ. The CDR3 spans 15 residues. In DNA, the CDR3 is TGTGTCAGCAGCCATAGGGGGGGGCGATACAATGAGCAGTTCTTC. Protein: CVSSHRGGRYNEQFF.

This clonotype was picked up many times. The V gene is TRBV7-2, the J gene TRBJ2-7, with D possibly called TRBD1 or TRBD2 (5 bases each). Trimming left V 4 bases short and J 2 bases short, with 12 bases between. The CDR3 covers 14 residues. Germline assignment: CDR1 SGHTA and CDR2 FQGNSA. CDR3 nucleotides: TGTGCCAGCAGCTCATGGGACGCTGCCTACGAGCAGTACGTC. Amino acids: CASSSWDAAYEQYV.

This clonotype has ten or more counts. This rearrangement joins TRBV7-9 to TRBJ1-2, with unresolved D. The V gene lost 5 bases and the J gene lost 8 bases, with 24 bases spanning the gap. The CDR3 is 16 residues long. Germline V CDR1 and CDR2: SEHNR, FQNEAQ (reference sequence). DNA of the CDR3: TGTGCCAGCAGCCATCGGTGGACCAAAGGAACGTCCGGCTACACCTTC. Translated: CASSHRWTKGTSGYTF.

This clonotype was seen only a few times. The V call is TRBV20-1, the J call TRBJ1-5, with D maybe TRBD1 (6 bases). This CDR3 comprises 18 residues. Germline V lookup: CDR1 DFQATT, CDR2 SNEGSKA (reference sequence). Trimming took 0 bases from V and 1 from J, leaving 19 bases between them. The CDR3 loop reads CSARDWGQGRESNQPQHF. The DNA for the CDR3 is TGCAGTGCTAGAGATTGGGGGCAGGGGAGAGAGAGCAATCAGCCCCAGCATTTT.

This clonotype was seen at least ten times. The chain has TRBV6-2 or TRBV6-3 and TRBJ1-1, with 7 bases matching TRBD1. The germline V gene encodes CDR1 MNHEY and CDR2 SVGEGT. J lost 5 bases, V lost 0 bases, and 6 bases had no gene match. There are 15 residues in the CDR3. The CDR3 DNA follows: TGTGCCAGCAGTTACTCGAGTACAGGGGTGACTGAAGCTTTCTTT. It specifies CASSYSSTGVTEAFF.

This clonotype showed up just a few times. V gene TRBV7-9 combines with J gene TRBJ2-3; 7 bases line up with TRBD1. There are 17 residues in the CDR3. Germline V lookup: CDR1 SEHNR, CDR2 FQNEAQ (reference sequence). With V trimmed by 6 bases and J by 2 bases, 14 bases remained unmatched. CDR3 sequence: CASSLSSRTGPTDTQYF. The CDR3 nucleotides read TGTGCCAGCAGTCTTTCGTCTAGGACAGGACCCACAGATACGCAGTATTTT.

This clonotype was recorded only once. The germline gene is not matched at one end of the junction; a read error may be the cause. This sequence joins TRBV5-4 and TRBJ2-3; D is possibly TRBD1 (5 bases). Looked up from germline, CDR1 is SGHNT and CDR2 is YYREEE (reference sequence). The CDR3 is made up of 14 amino acids. CDR3 loop: CVSSNTGSTDTQYF. In nucleotides, the CDR3 is TGTGTCAGCAGCAACACAGGTTCCACAGATACGCAGTATTTT.

The CDR3 nucleotides are TGTGCCAGCAGCGTCGCACTGGAAACGAACACCGGGGAGCTGTTTTTT. Amino acid sequence: CASSVALETNTGELFF. This chain uses TRBV9 with TRBJ2-2, with unresolved D. Per the germline V gene, CDR1 is SGDLS and CDR2 is YYNGEE. This CDR3 comprises 16 residues. The germline V and J ends were trimmed by 2 bases and 0 bases, with 11 bases remaining between them.

Ten or more counts support this clonotype. The chain couples TRBV27 to TRBJ2-4; tentatively, D is TRBD2 (7 bases). Germline V CDR1 and CDR2: MNHEY, SMNVEV (reference sequence). CDR3 length: 14 amino acids. V gave up 3 bases and J gave up 7 bases, with 13 bases separating them. The CDR3 protein is CASSFGGRGNIQYF. CDR3 nucleotide sequence: TGTGCCAGCAGTTTCGGGGGGCGTGGTAACATTCAGTACTTC.

The rearrangement uses TRBV2 and TRBJ2-1; 8 bases map to TRBD1. V lost 6 bases and J lost 3; bases outside the gene matches: 7. The CDR3 totals 15 residues. CDR1 SNHLY and CDR2 FYNNEI come from the germline V gene. This chain's CDR3 is CASSSTGGIYNEQFF. In DNA, the CDR3 is TGTGCCAGCAGCTCCACAGGGGGGATCTACAATGAGCAGTTCTTC.